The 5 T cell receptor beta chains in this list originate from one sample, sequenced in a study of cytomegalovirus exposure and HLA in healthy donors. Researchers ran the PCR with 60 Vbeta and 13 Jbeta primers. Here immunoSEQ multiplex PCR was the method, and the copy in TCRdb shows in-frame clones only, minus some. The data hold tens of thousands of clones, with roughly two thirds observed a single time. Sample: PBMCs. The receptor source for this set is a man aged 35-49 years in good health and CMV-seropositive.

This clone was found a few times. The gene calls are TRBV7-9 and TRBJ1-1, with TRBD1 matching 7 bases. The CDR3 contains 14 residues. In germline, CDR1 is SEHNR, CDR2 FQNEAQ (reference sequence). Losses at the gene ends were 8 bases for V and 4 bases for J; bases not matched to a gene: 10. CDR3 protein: CASPTGTALTEAFF. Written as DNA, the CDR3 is TGTGCCAGCCCCACCGGGACAGCCCTCACTGAAGCTTTCTTT.

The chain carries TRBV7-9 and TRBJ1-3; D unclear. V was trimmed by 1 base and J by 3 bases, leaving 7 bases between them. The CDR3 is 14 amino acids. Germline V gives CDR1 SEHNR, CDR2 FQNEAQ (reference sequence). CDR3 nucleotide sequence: TGTGCCAGCAGCTTAGGTTCGGGTGGAAACACCATATATTTT. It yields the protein CASSLGSGGNTIYF.

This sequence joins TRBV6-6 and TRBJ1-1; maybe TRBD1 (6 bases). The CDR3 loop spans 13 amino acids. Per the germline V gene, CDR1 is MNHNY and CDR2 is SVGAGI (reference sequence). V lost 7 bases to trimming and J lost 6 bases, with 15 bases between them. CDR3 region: CASTLTGTSEAFF. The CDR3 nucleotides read TGTGCCAGCACCCTCACAGGGACCTCTGAAGCTTTCTTT.

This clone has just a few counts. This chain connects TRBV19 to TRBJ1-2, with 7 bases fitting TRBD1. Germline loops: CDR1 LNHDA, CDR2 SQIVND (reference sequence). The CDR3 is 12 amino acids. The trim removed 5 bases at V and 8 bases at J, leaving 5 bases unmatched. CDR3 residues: CASSVRGSGYTF. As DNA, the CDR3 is TGTGCCAGTAGTGTCAGGGGGTCCGGCTACACCTTC.

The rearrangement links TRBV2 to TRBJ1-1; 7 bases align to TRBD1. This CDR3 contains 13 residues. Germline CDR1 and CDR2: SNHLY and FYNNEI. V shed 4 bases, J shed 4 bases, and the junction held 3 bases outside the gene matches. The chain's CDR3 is CASSGQGITEAFF. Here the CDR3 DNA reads TGTGCCAGCAGTGGACAGGGAATCACTGAAGCTTTCTTT.